This entry is about one T cell receptor (beta chain). These data originate in a study of blood T cell repertoires in COVID-19. The repertoire was sequenced with immunoSEQ multiplex PCR; TCRdb's copy has only in-frame clones and lacks some. The sample lists about 120,000 clones; 86% were seen once. Germline assignment: CDR1 SGHTA and CDR2 FQGTGA. The CDR3 is made up of 15 amino acids. Trimming removed 4 bases from V and 5 bases from J; junction bases left unmatched: 6. Source material: peripheral blood. This TCR was sampled from a man aged 40-55 years with acute or convalescent COVID-19. The chain employs TRBV7-3 and TRBJ2-1, with 9 bases that match TRBD1. The CDR3 DNA follows: TGTGCCAGCAGCTCCGGGACAGGGAAAAACAATGAGCAGTTCTTC. Its protein is CASSSGTGKNNEQFF.